The source of this T cell receptor beta chain is a study of T cells in Graves' hyperthyroidism and ophthalmopathy (dated by TCRdb to between 2018 and 2021). Looking at the study overall: A discovery cohort of roughly 100 patients, fewer than 50 with Graves' ophthalmopathy and under 60 with stable Graves' hyperthyroidism, was used to find distinguishing TCR V-J signatures. The 75 to 100 discovery patients were randomly split 7:3 into training and test sets. The paper describes TCR Vbeta CDR3 sequencing of 140 or so peripheral blood samples, made up of roughly 45 ophthalmopathy patients, some 80 hyperthyroidism patients and some 17 progressor patients. After sampling, hyperthyroidism patients received methimazole starting at 30 mg daily, and ophthalmopathy patients received high-dose intravenous methylprednisolone. In addition, the study compared T-cell repertoires in thyroid tissue and in blood from a handful of Graves' hyperthyroidism patients. Prospective prediction of ophthalmopathy was tested in an independent validation cohort of about 19 hyperthyroidism patients and 17 patients who later progressed to ophthalmopathy.

The CDR3 contains 12 residues, cysteine and phenylalanine counted. The entry retains the CDR3 DNA only, 36 bases that are in frame from base 1. V sheds 7 bases and J sheds 1 base, leaving 10 bases between their ends. The germline V gene gives CDR1 as SQVTM and CDR2 as ANQGSEA. Regarding this clonotype: It lacks a known antigen. No base quality information exists; no much larger clone differs at one position.

Exclusion was applied to patients with uncontrolled infections, other autoimmune diseases, pregnancy or lactation. Clinical symptoms, serum thyroxine and TRAb, thyroid ultrasound, and orbital computed tomography formed the basis for the diagnoses. Total RNA was extracted using Trizol reagent, and RNA quality was assessed on an Agilent 2100 Bioanalyzer. The TCR beta CDR3 regions were amplified from the RNA transcripts. For the first round of RT-PCR on the TCR CDR3, the HTBI primer set was used together with the Qiagen OneStep RT-PCR kit. A second multiplex PCR round built the libraries, followed by size selection and purification. Libraries were sequenced paired-end with 100 bp reads on an Illumina HiSeq2000. In the original analysis: SOAPnuke was used to process the raw data, throwing out any read that contained adapters or uncalled bases, had a mean Phred below 15, or lacked an exact constant-primer or identifier match. High-quality paired reads were merged with COPE v1.2.5, and unique nucleotide sequences were defined as clonotypes. Clonotypes were aligned to IMGT TRBV, TRBD and TRBJ reference segments using MiTCR v1.1. Analysis was restricted to V-J combinations with a frequency above 0.0001, which covered 99% to 99.2% of repertoires. A TCS score was defined as the ratio between F50 (clonal expansion) and ExV (chaos), using BLOSUM62-based TCRdist between CDR3 peptides within each V-J. Welch's t-statistics and random forest reduced several hundred V-J features to 10 to 15, which were used in a naive Bayes classifier (R e1071). The similarity between thyroid and blood repertoires was quantified using the Morisita-Horn index. The public reads were reanalyzed by TCRdb: fastp trimming at Q25, MiXCR alignment, in-frame beta chains only. Under each unique CDR3 protein, matching rows form one entry showing the most common genes and DNA. The V and J calls and clone size are TCRdb's, not the authors'. The sample profile shows about 640,000 distinct CDR3 sequences; 40% to 55% of them were found once. The ten largest clones capture roughly 6.5% of the sample.

Points the paper makes about the study in general: In validation, the model predicted progression to ophthalmopathy a median of 6.5 months before onset, with approximately 70% sensitivity and roughly 72% specificity. No statistical method was used to fix the sample size in advance, and group allocation was not hidden from the investigators. In cross-validation, a model built on a 13 V-J signature told ophthalmopathy apart from stable hyperthyroidism with just under 90% sensitivity and about 81% specificity, and in testing the same model reached 80%/75%. Most expanded thyroid clonotypes (frequency above 0.001) were also found in blood, which suggests that blood repertoires may mirror thyroid immune responses.

The sample consisted of peripheral blood or thyroid tissue (not recorded which). This sequence originates from an adult man with Graves' disease, either hyperthyroidism or ophthalmopathy (not recorded which). Recombination connected TRBV29-1 to TRBJ1-2; the D segment could be TRBD1, given 6 matching bases. The nucleotides read TGCAGCGGACAGGATCTTAACTATGGCTACACCTTC. This codes for CSGQDLNYGYTF.